The rows below give T cell receptor beta chains drawn from one sample of a study of blood T cell repertoires in COVID-19. Generated by immunoSEQ multiplex PCR, the TCRdb table keeps only in-frame clones and is missing some. The sample consists of fewer than 150,000 clones, around four fifths of them appearing once. Sequences were obtained from peripheral blood. All receptors derive from a human donor in a cohort sampled during active COVID-19. Each CDR3 is given with its conserved first and last residue. D genes are given only for firm matches. Rows may omit the clone size; those that give it use once, few, many or a size class.

- TRBJ1-1 - TRBV4-2 CASSQDGGGRGPTEAFF TGTGCCAGCAGCCAAGATGGGGGGGGACGGGGCCCCACTGAAGCTTTCTTT
TRBD1 TRBJ2-2 - TRBV2 CASRVRDRDTGELFF TGTGCCAGCAGGGTCCGGGACAGGGACACCGGGGAGCTGTTTTTT
- TRBJ2-5 - TRBV14 CASSQVWGGLETQYF TGTGCCAGCAGCCAAGTTTGGGGGGGCCTCGAGACCCAGTACTTC
- TRBJ1-3 once TRBV7-8 CASSPVGESGNTIYF TGTGCCAGCAGCCCCGTCGGGGAGTCGGGAAACACCATATATTTT
- TRBJ1-1 - TRBV25-1 CASSPGLQTEAFF TGTGCCAGCAGCCCGGGACTCCAAACTGAAGCTTTCTTT
TRBD2 TRBJ2-5 - TRBV15 CATSKPLRGGALETQYF TGTGCCACCAGCAAACCCCTCCGCGGGGGGGCTTTAGAGACCCAGTACTTC
- TRBJ1-1 few TRBV28 CATHVWGQTTEAFF TGTGCCACCCACGTTTGGGGGCAGACTACTGAAGCTTTCTTT
- TRBJ1-5 few TRBV19 CASSIDPPDQPQHF TGTGCCAGTAGTATAGATCCCCCCGATCAGCCCCAGCATTTT
- TRBJ2-1 - TRBV30 CAWRKSAGYNEQFF TGTGCCTGGAGGAAGTCGGCGGGTTACAATGAGCAGTTCTTC
- TRBJ1-2 - TRBV30 CAWSVLAKGYTF TGTGCCTGGAGTGTCCTGGCAAAAGGCTACACCTTC
- TRBJ2-7 - TRBV9 CASSVDGTRPEEQYF TGTGCCAGCAGCGTAGACGGGACTCGCCCAGAGGAGCAGTACTTC
TRBD2 TRBJ2-3 - TRBV5-4 CASSPTLGGGGSRLQYF TGTGCCAGCAGCCCTACTCTGGGCGGGGGGGGGAGCCGCCTGCAGTATTTT
TRBD1 TRBJ1-1 - TRBV6-6 CASTPPGTGNTEAFF TGTGCCAGCACTCCACCCGGGACAGGGAACACTGAAGCTTTCTTT
- TRBJ2-1 - TRBV7-2 CASSLDSGLTYNEQFF TGTGCCAGCAGCTTAGATAGTGGACTAACGTACAATGAGCAGTTCTTC
- TRBJ1-1 - TRBV11-1 CASSLAGGSTEAFF TGTGCCAGCAGCTTAGCCGGGGGAAGCACTGAAGCTTTCTTT
- TRBJ1-1 few TRBV7-9 CASSLTGYTEAFF TGTGCCAGCAGCTTAACAGGGTACACTGAAGCTTTCTTT
- TRBJ1-2 - TRBV2 CASRDPGQGNYGYTF TGTGCCAGCAGAGACCCGGGACAAGGAAACTATGGCTACACCTTC
- TRBJ2-7 - TRBV5-3 CARSLKGVPLFYLDYEQYF TGTGCCAGAAGCTTGAAAGGGGTCCCCCTCTTCTACCTGGACTACGAGCAGTACTTC
- TRBJ1-1 - TRBV5-6 CASILWAVGGENTEAFF TGTGCCAGCATCTTGTGGGCCGTAGGAGGGGAGAACACTGAAGCTTTCTTT
- TRBJ2-7 - TRBV30 CAWSVLQGVSEQYF TGTGCCTGGAGTGTACTACAGGGTGTCAGCGAGCAGTACTTC
TRBD1 TRBJ2-7 - TRBV5-8 CASQPFRDSSYEQYF TGTGCCAGCCAACCATTCCGGGACAGCTCCTACGAGCAGTACTTC
TRBD1 TRBJ1-2 - TRBV19 CASSISAGGDYGYTF TGTGCCAGTAGTATCTCGGCAGGGGGCGACTATGGCTACACCTTC